Listed below are T cell receptor beta chains from one sample, sequenced in a study of molecular identifiers for immune sequencing clone quantification. A single record per CDR3 protein comes from TCRdb applying MiXCR to the PCR reads. The sample has some 40,000 distinct CDR3 sequences; under 20% are singletons. The sample comprised naive CD8+ T cells from blood, with Jurkat cell RNA spiked in. The receptors shown here come from a human donor in good health. Some libraries in this study had Jurkat cell RNA spiked in. The CDR3 runs from the conserved cysteine through the conserved F or W. D genes are given only for firm matches. The size entry is marked missing in some rows and otherwise reads once, few, many or a size class.

clone_size | d_call | j_call | v_call | cdr3_aa | cdr3_nt
many | TRBD1 | TRBJ2-7 | TRBV20-1 | CSAPGTGSYEQYF | TGCAGTGCGCCCGGGACAGGGTCCTACGAGCAGTACTTC
many | TRBD2 | TRBJ2-7 | TRBV7-9 | CASSLTPGTSGIYEQYF | TGTGCCAGCAGCTTAACCCCCGGGACTAGCGGAATCTACGAGCAGTACTTC
many | NA | TRBJ2-1 | TRBV15 | CATSRELDNEQFF | TGTGCCACCAGCAGAGAGCTTGACAATGAGCAGTTCTTC
NA | NA | TRBJ2-3 | TRBV14 | CASSQEATRWWGEADTQYF | TGTGCCAGCAGCCAAGAGGCCACCCGGTGGTGGGGTGAGGCAGATACGCAGTATTTT
NA | NA | TRBJ1-2 | TRBV4-3 | CASSQGMYGYTF | TGCGCCAGCAGCCAAGGAATGTATGGCTACACCTTC
many | NA | TRBJ1-1 | TRBV3-1 | CASSTRTEMNTEAFF | TGTGCCAGCAGCACCCGGACGGAAATGAACACTGAAGCTTTCTTT
few | TRBD1 | TRBJ2-7 | TRBV23-1 | CASREGDRGTGYEQYF | TGCGCCAGCAGGGAGGGGGACAGGGGAACGGGGTACGAGCAGTACTTC
many | TRBD1 | TRBJ2-7 | TRBV4-3 | CASTTNGGTGLYEQYF | TGCGCCAGCACCACAAATGGAGGGACAGGGTTGTACGAGCAGTACTTC
many | NA | TRBJ2-7 | TRBV4-3 | CASSQETAYEQYF | TGCGCCAGCAGCCAAGAGACGGCCTACGAGCAGTACTTC
many | TRBD2 | TRBJ2-1 | TRBV4-1 | CASAWRTSGSFEQFF | TGCGCCAGTGCCTGGAGGACTAGCGGGAGTTTTGAGCAGTTCTTC
few | TRBD2 | TRBJ2-7 | TRBV29-1 | CSVEEGTSGREQYF | TGCAGCGTTGAAGAAGGTACTAGCGGGAGAGAGCAGTACTTC
many | NA | TRBJ2-7 | TRBV28 | CASSFDGTSYEQYF | TGTGCCAGCAGTTTTGACGGGACGTCCTACGAGCAGTACTTC
many | NA | TRBJ2-1 | TRBV5-6 | CASTLELDDYNEQFF | TGTGCCAGCACCCTAGAGTTGGACGACTACAATGAGCAGTTCTTC
few | NA | TRBJ2-1 | TRBV2 | CASTWQRLEQFF | TGTGCCAGCACCTGGCAAAGGCTGGAGCAGTTCTTC
many | NA | TRBJ2-3 | TRBV6-2/TRBV6-3 | CASSYSMGHFTDTQYF | TGTGCCAGCAGTTACTCGATGGGGCACTTCACAGATACGCAGTATTTT
few | NA | TRBJ2-1 | TRBV3-1 | CASSQDLATYNEQFF | TGTGCCAGCAGCCAAGATCTAGCGACCTACAATGAGCAGTTCTTC
many | NA | TRBJ2-7 | TRBV4-2 | CASSQDEQISYEQYF | TGTGCCAGCAGCCAAGATGAACAGATCTCCTACGAGCAGTACTTC
many | NA | TRBJ2-5 | TRBV9 | CASSPLARETQYF | TGTGCCAGCAGCCCCCTAGCTCGGGAGACCCAGTACTTC
many | NA | TRBJ2-1 | TRBV20-1 | CSARLGLSNEQFF | TGCAGTGCTAGGTTAGGCCTATCCAATGAGCAGTTCTTC
many | TRBD1 | TRBJ2-5 | TRBV5-1 | CASNFGQGRETQYF | TGCGCCAGCAACTTCGGACAGGGAAGGGAGACCCAGTACTTC
many | TRBD2 | TRBJ2-1 | TRBV20-1 | CSGRASSYNEQFF | TGCAGCGGGAGGGCCAGCTCCTACAATGAGCAGTTCTTC
many | NA | TRBJ2-3 | TRBV9 | CASSVEQASTDTQYF | TGTGCCAGCAGCGTAGAACAGGCTAGCACAGATACGCAGTATTTT